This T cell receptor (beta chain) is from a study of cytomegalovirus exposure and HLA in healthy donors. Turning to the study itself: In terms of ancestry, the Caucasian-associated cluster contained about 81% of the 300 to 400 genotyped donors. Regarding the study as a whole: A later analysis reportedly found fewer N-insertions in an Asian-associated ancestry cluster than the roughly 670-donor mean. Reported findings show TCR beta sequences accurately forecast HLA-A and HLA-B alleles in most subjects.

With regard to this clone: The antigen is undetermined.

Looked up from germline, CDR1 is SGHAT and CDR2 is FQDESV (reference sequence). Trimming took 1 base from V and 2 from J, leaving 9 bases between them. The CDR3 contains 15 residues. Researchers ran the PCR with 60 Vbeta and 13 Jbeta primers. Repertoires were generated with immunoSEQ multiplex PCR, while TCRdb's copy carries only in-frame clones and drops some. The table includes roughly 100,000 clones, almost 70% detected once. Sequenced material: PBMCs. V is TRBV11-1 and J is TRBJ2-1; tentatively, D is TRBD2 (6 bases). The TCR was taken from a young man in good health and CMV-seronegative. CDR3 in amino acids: CASSLVLAAYNEQFF. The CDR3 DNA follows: TGTGCCAGCAGCTTAGTACTAGCAGCCTACAATGAGCAGTTCTTC.